The source of this T cell receptor (beta chain) is a study of metastatic and nonmetastatic thyroid tumors. Study background: Where malignant and benign thyroid patients were concerned, repertoires were compared across blood and tumor or nodule tissue. Study-level findings and limits: Benign nodules were reported to have significantly lower TCR beta diversity than malignant thyroid tumors, in blood and tumor.

Nobody among the patients had been given any treatment before thyroid surgery. V trimming: 1 base; J trimming: 8 bases; junction bases outside the gene matches: 4. The CDR3 length is 13 residues. Germline-derived CDR1 and CDR2 are DFQATT and SNEGSKA (reference sequence). Comment on this clone: Its target is unknown.

TCRdb re-analyzed the PCR reads through MiXCR. The sample includes 14,000 to 15,000 clones, approximately 23% of them seen just once. The sample comprised tumor tissue. This chain links TRBV20-1 with TRBJ2-1; 8 nucleotides align to TRBD2. The sequence was collected from a female donor with papillary thyroid cancer or a benign thyroid nodule (not recorded which). Some clones in this sample may be carry-over from other donors' samples. Written as DNA, the CDR3 is TGCAGTGCTAGAGTAGCGGGGAGGGATGAGCAGTTCTTC. Protein product: CSARVAGRDEQFF.